What follows describes a single T cell receptor (beta chain). What this receptor recognizes is not known. Base qualities are not at hand, and no much larger clone is one base apart. Taken from the germline V gene (reference sequence), the CDR1 and CDR2 loops are MNHEY and SMNVEV. V sheds 8 bases and J sheds 0 bases, leaving 16 bases between their ends. The CDR3 goes from the cysteine to the phenylalanine over 15 residues. This entry keeps only the CDR3 DNA: 45 bases, framed from base 1. Using the deep immunoSEQ assay, TCR CDR3 regions were amplified from genomic DNA by multiplex PCR. Genomic DNA extracted from each cell subset was distributed evenly over all wells of several immunoSEQ 96-well plates, and each plate served as one replicate. For sorted subsets, each replicate PCR was loaded with 200 ng genomic DNA, equivalent to 30,000 to 35,000 T cell genomes. The purified libraries were quantified using a Qubit 3.0 fluorometer, sized with a Bioanalyzer 2100, and then quantified again using the KAPA Library Quantification kit. A separate single-read 150-cycle Illumina NextSeq 550 flow cell was used to sequence each immunoSEQ 96-well plate. For the original study's pipeline: Because the immunoSEQ output held only junctional sequences and lacked quality scores, the filtering could not match the filtering applied to full-length reads. Sequences were annotated with PyIR, a Python wrapper for IgBLAST v1.9, and V/J genes and CDR3 were assigned using IMGT germline references. Reads with weak V/J assignments (E-value above 1e-6), missing CDR3, stop codons, out-of-frame junctions, or ambiguous translated residues were removed. A V3J clonotype was defined by an identical inferred V gene, J gene, and CDR3 amino acid sequence. To compute the percentage overlap between repertoires, the number of shared unique clonotypes was divided by the size of the smaller repertoire. Three approaches were used to assess repertoire richness: RTK rarefaction, the Chao1 estimator, and Recon v2.1 estimates of unobserved clonotypes. Generation probabilities for all TCRbeta clonotypes obtained by the gDNA method from a handful of donors were computed using OLGA. TCRdb stores this immuneACCESS table with in-frame sequences only. Part of the clones is absent; in the studies checked, under half of the shortfall reflects unresolved V genes, and no reason is known for the rest. The D gene and trimming were derived from the DNA, and the V and J assignments and clone size from that table. The table for this sample lists 2 million to 3 million clones; approximately 93% of them were counted only once. The ten largest clones take up 0.35% to 0.45% of the sample.

This sample is drawn from a study of shared clonotypes between healthy human individuals (dated by TCRdb to 2018 to 2021). About the full investigation: A couple of women and a few men aged 18 to 49 years were included in the cohort. Per donor, three plates each were used for CD4 naive and CD4 memory, two for CD8 naive, and one for CD8 memory. Blood TCR repertoires of roughly five healthy adults were deeply sequenced to estimate repertoire size and the extent of clonotype sharing between individuals. To increase sequencing depth and limit assay-specific biases, TCR repertoire library preparation and sequencing were carried out by different laboratories using diverse techniques. Between about 0.8 and 8.9 billion PBMCs per donor were obtained by leukapheresis. The investigation overall reported the following: Across a few donors, about 4.5% of naive CD4, roughly 3.3% of naive CD8, approximately 2.5% of memory CD4, and approximately 0.42% of memory CD8 clonotypes were shared. Compared with non-shared clonotypes, the clonotypes found in all four sorted-subset donors had higher generation probabilities. Based on pairwise subsampling, the degree of clonotype sharing among donors was expected to be affected by sequencing depth. The small number of donors limited the genetic and exposure-history diversity represented. Sampling was restricted to blood, and TCR repertoires in tissues likely differ from the TCR repertoires found in blood. Estimated clonotype richness was generally larger for naive than for memory subsets. Incomplete sequencing was indicated by rarefaction of sorted-subset datasets, despite the large sequencing depth.

Healthy HIV-negative adults with no recently reported acute infections or vaccinations were included as donors. All donors were Caucasian adults living in Nashville, Tennessee, USA. CD4+ T cells were enriched by magnetic negative selection, after which naive cells were positively selected on CD45RA and the negative fraction was taken as the memory subset. After blood collection by leukapheresis, PBMCs were isolated using Ficoll-Histopaque density gradient centrifugation and then cryopreserved in the vapor phase of liquid nitrogen. Purity and quantity of every magnetically sorted T cell population were checked by analytical flow cytometry. From each sorted fraction, genomic DNA was isolated and quantified by UV absorbance on a Nanodrop 2000c.

The source of this sequence is a man aged 18 to 29 in good health. Some clones in this sample may be carry-over from other donors' samples. The receptor chain draws on TRBV27 and TRBJ1-1; no confident D gene assignment can be made. The sequenced material came from naive CD4+ T cells from PBMCs. The cell subset or site label for this specimen denotes: CD45RA+ positively selected. Here is the DNA: TGTGCCAGCGCCCTGAGGAGACCGATGAACACTGAAGCTTTCTTT. The encoded protein is CASALRRPMNTEAFF.